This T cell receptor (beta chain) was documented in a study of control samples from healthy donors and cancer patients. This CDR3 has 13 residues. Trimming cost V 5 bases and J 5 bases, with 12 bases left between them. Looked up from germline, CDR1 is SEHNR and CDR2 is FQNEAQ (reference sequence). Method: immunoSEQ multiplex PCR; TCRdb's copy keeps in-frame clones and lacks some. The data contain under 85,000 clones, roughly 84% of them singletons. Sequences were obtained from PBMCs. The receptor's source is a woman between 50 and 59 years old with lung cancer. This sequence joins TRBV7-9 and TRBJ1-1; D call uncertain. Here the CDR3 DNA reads TGTGCCAGCAGCAGCGCGCTTGGGACTGAAGCTTTCTTT. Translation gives CASSSALGTEAFF. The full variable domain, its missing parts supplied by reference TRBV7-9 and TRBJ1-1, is DTGVSQNPRHKITKRGQNVTFRCDPISEHNRLYWYRQTLGQGPEFLTYFQNEAQLEKSRLLSDRFSAERPKGSFSTLEIQRTEQGDSAMYLCASSSALGTEAFFGQGTRLTVV.